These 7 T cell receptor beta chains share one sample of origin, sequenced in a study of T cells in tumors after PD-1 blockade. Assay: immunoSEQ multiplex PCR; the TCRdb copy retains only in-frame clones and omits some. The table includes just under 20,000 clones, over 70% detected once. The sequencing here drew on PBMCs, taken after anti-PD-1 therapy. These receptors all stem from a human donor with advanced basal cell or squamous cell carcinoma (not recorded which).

The CDR3 reads CASSPGGLEQYF. The CDR3 nucleotides are TGTGCCAGCAGCCCGGGAGGCCTCGAGCAGTACTTC. V gene TRBV7-3 combines with J gene TRBJ2-7; 7 positions agree with TRBD2. Germline V gene data show CDR1 as SGHTA and CDR2 as FQGTGA. Trimming removed 5 bases from V and 6 bases from J; junction bases left unmatched: 4. This CDR3 is built from 12 residues.

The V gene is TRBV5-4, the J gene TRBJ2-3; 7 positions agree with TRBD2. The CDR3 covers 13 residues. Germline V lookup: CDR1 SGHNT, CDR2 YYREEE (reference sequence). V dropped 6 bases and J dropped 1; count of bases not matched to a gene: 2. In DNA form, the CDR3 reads TGTGCCAGCACGGGGAGGGGCACAGATACGCAGTATTTT. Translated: CASTGRGTDTQYF.

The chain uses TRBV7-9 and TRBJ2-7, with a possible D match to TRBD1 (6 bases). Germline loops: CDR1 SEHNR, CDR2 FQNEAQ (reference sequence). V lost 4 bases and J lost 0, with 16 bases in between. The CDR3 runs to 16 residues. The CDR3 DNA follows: TGTGCCAGCAGCTCAGATAAGACAGGATTCTCCTACGAGCAGTACTTC. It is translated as CASSSDKTGFSYEQYF.

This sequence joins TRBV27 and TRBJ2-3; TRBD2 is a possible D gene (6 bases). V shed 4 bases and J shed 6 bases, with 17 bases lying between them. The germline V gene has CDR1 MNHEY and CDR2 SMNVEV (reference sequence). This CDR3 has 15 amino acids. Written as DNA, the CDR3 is TGTGCCAGCAGTTCGCCCCGACTAGATCGGGATACGCAGTATTTT. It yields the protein CASSSPRLDRDTQYF.

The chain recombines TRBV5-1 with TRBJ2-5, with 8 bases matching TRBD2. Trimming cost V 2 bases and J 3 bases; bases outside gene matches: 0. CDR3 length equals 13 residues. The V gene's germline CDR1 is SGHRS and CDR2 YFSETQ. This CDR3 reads CASSFGGEETQYF. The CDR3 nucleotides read TGCGCCAGCAGCTTCGGGGGGGAAGAGACCCAGTACTTC.

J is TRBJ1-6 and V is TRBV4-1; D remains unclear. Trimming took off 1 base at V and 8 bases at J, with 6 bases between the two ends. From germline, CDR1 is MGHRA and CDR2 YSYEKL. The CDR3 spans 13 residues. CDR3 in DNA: TGCGCCAGCAGCCAAGTAGGATATTCACCCCTCCACTTT. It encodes CASSQVGYSPLHF.

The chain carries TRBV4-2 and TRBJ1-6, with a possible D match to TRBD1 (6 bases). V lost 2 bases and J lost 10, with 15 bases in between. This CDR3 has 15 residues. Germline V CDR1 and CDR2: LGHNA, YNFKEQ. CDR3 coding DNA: TGTGCCAGCAGCCAACCGAGGGGGACCGTCTCACCCCTCCACTTT. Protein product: CASSQPRGTVSPLHF.